These 2 T cell receptor beta chains were sequenced from one sample in a study of identical twins. TCRdb reanalysed the 5' RACE reads using MiXCR and keeps one entry per CDR3 protein. This sample carries 1.5 million to 2 million distinct CDR3 sequences, 32% of them seen once, and the ten largest clones take around 0.25%. The specimen was cord blood. The receptors come from a newborn girl in good health.

This sequence joins TRBV3-1 and TRBJ2-3; D is unresolved. V lost 5 bases and J 2 bases, leaving 11 bases between the germline ends. The CDR3 extends over 14 amino acids. Germline V gene sequence: CDR1 LGHDT, CDR2 YNNKEL (reference sequence). The CDR3 sequence is CASSTDWATDTQYF. The CDR3 DNA reads as TGTGCCAGCAGCACCGACTGGGCCACAGATACGCAGTATTTT.

The chain uses TRBV6-6 and TRBJ2-5; D gene ambiguous. The last part of the DNA fits TRBJ2-1 better; the J call may be wrong. The CDR3 is made up of 14 amino acids. Per the germline V gene, CDR1 is MNHNY and CDR2 is SVGAGI (reference sequence). CDR3 in amino acids: CASSYGTPQETQFF. CDR3 sequence (DNA): TGTGCCAGCAGTTACGGAACGCCCCAAGAGACCCAGTTCTTC.